What follows are 22 T cell receptor beta chains derived from one specimen sequenced in a study of T cells in Graves' hyperthyroidism and ophthalmopathy. TCR beta CDR3 regions were amplified from RNA transcripts. The HTBI primer set was used in a first-round RT-PCR of the TCR CDR3. From the multiplex PCR reads, TCRdb called clonotypes with MiXCR, one entry per CDR3 protein. The sample lists 200,000 to 300,000 distinct CDR3 sequences, roughly 15% occurring once. Source material: blood. Source of these receptors: a woman between 18 and 30 years old with Graves' ophthalmopathy.

The genes are TRBV5-1 and TRBJ2-7; D not resolved. The CDR3 covers 14 residues. From germline, CDR1 is SGHRS and CDR2 YFSETQ. The V end lost 4 bases, the J end lost 5 bases, and 16 bases lay between the germline ends. CDR3 bases: TGCGCCAGCAGCCCCCGTGGGGTATGGGACGAGCAGTACTTC. Translating it yields CASSPRGVWDEQYF.

This clonotype occurred many times. The V and J genes are TRBV12-3 or TRBV12-4 and TRBJ1-2, with 7 bases identical to TRBD1. J was trimmed by 8 bases and V by 7 bases; bases with no gene match: 13. CDR3 length: 14 amino acids. CDR3 nucleotide sequence: TGTGCCAGCACCCGAGCCACAGGGGATTTAGGCTACACCTTC. It is translated as CASTRATGDLGYTF.

This clonotype was detected ten times or more. The CDR3 DNA reads as TGTGCCAGTAGTATAGGGTCCGGGCCCTACAATGAGCAGTTCTTC. Protein product: CASSIGSGPYNEQFF. The V and J genes are TRBV19 and TRBJ2-1, with D uncertain. Germline CDR1 LNHDA, CDR2 SQIVND (reference sequence). Trimming cost V 1 base and J 2 bases, with 9 bases left between them. This CDR3 spans 15 amino acids.

This clonotype has a count of ten or more. V usage is TRBV7-9 and J usage is TRBJ1-1, with D perhaps matching TRBD1 (5 bases). The germline gives CDR1 SEHNR, CDR2 FQNEAQ (reference sequence). CDR3 length: 14 amino acids. The V and J ends lost 1 base and 4 bases respectively, with 10 bases between them. The CDR3 bases are TGTGCCAGCAGCTTAGTTTTGGGGGGCACTGAAGCTTTCTTT. This gives the protein CASSLVLGGTEAFF.

At least ten counts were recorded for this clonotype. V usage is TRBV3-1 and J usage is TRBJ1-1; D gene uncertain. V lost 1 base, J lost 1 base, and 7 bases lay in between. CDR3 size: 14 residues. CDR1 is LGHDT, CDR2 YNNKEL, per germline (reference sequence). The CDR3: CASSQVPKNTEAFF. DNA for the CDR3: TGTGCCAGCAGCCAAGTCCCGAAGAACACTGAAGCTTTCTTT.

This clonotype has just a few counts. This sequence joins TRBV5-1 and TRBJ2-3; TRBD2 matches at 10 bases. Trimming took 0 bases from V and 1 from J; bases not matched to a gene: 8. Per germline, CDR1 SGHRS and CDR2 YFSETQ. This CDR3 has 18 residues. For the CDR3, the DNA is TGCGCCAGCAGCTTGGTCATTACTAGCGGGAAGGGCACAGATACGCAGTATTTT. As protein: CASSLVITSGKGTDTQYF.

In nucleotides, the CDR3 is TGCGCCAGCAGCCAGTATAGCGGGGGCCCTAAAGTCAACGATGAGCAGTTCTTC. It yields the protein CASSQYSGGPKVNDEQFF. V and J are TRBV4-1 and TRBJ2-1, with 9 positions matching TRBD2. CDR1 MGHRA and CDR2 YSYEKL come from the germline V gene. This CDR3 spans 18 amino acids. Germline trimming cut 3 bases from V and 8 bases from J; bases unmatched to any gene: 17.

This clonotype was recorded many times. V and J are TRBV12-3 or TRBV12-4 and TRBJ2-2; 7 bases align to TRBD1. This CDR3 contains 16 residues. The V and J ends lost 5 bases and 4 bases, in that order; junction bases with no gene match: 10. The CDR3 here is CASSRNDRVVTGELFF. The CDR3 nucleotides are TGTGCCAGCAGTCGAAACGACAGGGTAGTCACCGGGGAGCTGTTTTTT.

In this sample, this clonotype turned up many times. The chain joins TRBV3-1 to TRBJ1-2, with a possible D match to TRBD1 (5 bases). The CDR3 sequence is 14 residues long. CDR1 is LGHDT and CDR2 is YNNKEL in the germline V gene (reference sequence). Trimming removed 4 bases at V and 0 bases at J, with 9 bases between. The CDR3 nucleotides are TGTGCCAGCAGCCCAAGACAGTCTAACTATGGCTACACCTTC. Protein sequence: CASSPRQSNYGYTF.

This chain uses TRBV4-1 with TRBJ1-4; 11 bases fit TRBD1. CDR3 size: 15 residues. With V trimmed by 4 bases and J by 6 bases, 4 bases remained unmatched. The germline CDR1 and CDR2 sequences are MGHRA and YSYEKL. CDR3 sequence reads: CASSPGQGEYEKLFF. The CDR3 nucleotides are TGCGCCAGCAGCCCGGGACAGGGGGAATATGAAAAACTGTTTTTT.

This clonotype appeared many times. V and J are TRBV10-3 and TRBJ2-7; possibly TRBD2 for D (7 bases). V was shortened by 0 bases and J by 5 bases, with 20 bases between the two germline ends. CDR1 is ENHRY and CDR2 is SYGVKD in the germline V gene. The CDR3 length is 17 residues. CDR3 bases: TGTGCCATCAGTGAGTCGATGGCGGGGGCCCCTACCCACGAGCAGTACTTC. Translated: CAISESMAGAPTHEQYF.

Many counts were recorded for this clonotype. The chain combines TRBV20-1 with TRBJ1-1, with D perhaps matching TRBD1 (6 bases). Trimming pared 0 bases from V and 1 base from J, leaving 9 bases between. There are 14 residues in the CDR3. CDR1 DFQATT and CDR2 SNEGSKA come from the germline V gene (reference sequence). Here the CDR3 DNA reads TGCAGTGCTAGAGATTGGGGGGCGAACACTGAAGCTTTCTTT. Amino acids: CSARDWGANTEAFF.

The genes are TRBV19 and TRBJ1-2, with D perhaps TRBD1 (5 bases). The CDR3 runs 12 residues. The germline V gene has CDR1 LNHDA and CDR2 SQIVND (reference sequence). V was clipped by 4 bases and J by 8 bases, with 11 bases between them. In DNA form, the CDR3 reads TGTGCCAGTAGTACAGAGGCAGGGGGCTACACCTTC. It yields the protein CASSTEAGGYTF.

This clonotype has a count of ten or more. The chain uses TRBV7-2 and TRBJ1-1; possibly TRBD1 for D (5 bases). Germline assignment: CDR1 SGHTA and CDR2 FQGNSA. The CDR3 consists of 15 residues. Trimming took off 2 bases at V and 1 base at J, with 11 bases between the two ends. CDR3 amino acids: CASSLLGLKNTEAFF. The CDR3 DNA is TGTGCCAGCAGCTTACTGGGACTCAAGAACACTGAAGCTTTCTTT.

The table lists this clonotype with many counts. The gene calls are TRBV18 and TRBJ1-1; 8 bases fit TRBD1. The ends lost 3 bases at V and 4 bases at J; junction bases unmatched: 10. CDR1 and CDR2 from the germline V gene are KGHSH and LQKENI. The CDR3 loop spans 16 amino acids. The CDR3 loop is CASSPNQGAIITEAFF. The CDR3 nucleotides read TGTGCCAGCTCACCTAACCAGGGGGCAATAATCACTGAAGCTTTCTTT.

This chain joins TRBV28 and TRBJ2-3, with 8 bases lining up with TRBD1. After removal of 4 bases from V and 5 bases from J, the junction contained 5 bases not matched to a gene. This CDR3 is built from 14 residues. The V gene's germline CDR1 is MDHEN and CDR2 SYDVKM. The CDR3 DNA follows: TGTGCCAGCAGTTCCAGGGGGCGAGGAGATACGCAGTATTTT. Encoded protein: CASSSRGRGDTQYF.

This clonotype was counted ten times or more. This chain joins TRBV20-1 and TRBJ1-1, with D perhaps matching TRBD1 (5 bases). Germline assignment: CDR1 DFQATT and CDR2 SNEGSKA (reference sequence). The CDR3 has 11 residues. DNA for the CDR3: TGCACCCAGGGAAGAGTCACTGAAGCTTTCTTT. This gives the protein CTQGRVTEAFF.

The sample holds many counts of this clonotype. The gene calls are TRBV28 and TRBJ2-1, with TRBD2 identical over 8 bases. The CDR3 runs to 13 residues. With V trimmed by 7 bases and J by 9 bases, 8 bases remained unmatched. The germline V gene has CDR1 MDHEN and CDR2 SYDVKM. The CDR3 DNA reads as TGTGCCAGCACAGCGGGGGCCGGTGGTGAGCAGTTCTTC. It specifies CASTAGAGGEQFF.

This clonotype was seen repeatedly, ten times or more. This sequence joins TRBV7-8 and TRBJ2-4, with 12 bases lining up with TRBD2. This CDR3 region has 19 residues. CDR1 is SGHVS and CDR2 is FQNEAQ in the germline V gene. The V segment lost 2 bases and the J segment 0 bases; nucleotides outside the gene matches: 8. CDR3 amino acids: CASSLQRTSGTLAKNIQYF. The CDR3 DNA reads TGTGCCAGCAGCTTACAACGGACTAGCGGGACACTAGCCAAAAACATTCAGTACTTC.

In its sample, this clonotype was seen many times. CDR3 sequence reads: CASTVLDLRHTQYF. The CDR3 DNA reads TGTGCCAGCACCGTACTAGATCTCAGACATACGCAGTATTTT. The rearrangement joins TRBV12-3 or TRBV12-4 to TRBJ2-3, with D perhaps TRBD2 (5 bases). This CDR3 spans 14 amino acids. The V and J ends lost 7 bases and 7 bases respectively, with 18 bases between them.

This clonotype was seen ten or more times. CDR3 DNA: TGTGCCAGCACCTCACAGGGAGTGACTGAAGCTTTCTTT. This sequence encodes CASTSQGVTEAFF. The chain is built from TRBV6-1 and TRBJ1-1, with D tentatively TRBD1 (6 bases). From germline, CDR1 is MNHNS and CDR2 SASEGT. The CDR3 extends over 13 amino acids. Trimming left V 7 bases short and J 5 bases short, with 14 bases between.

In its sample, this clonotype was seen many times. This chain connects TRBV19 to TRBJ2-2; either TRBD1 or TRBD2 may fit D (5 bases each). This CDR3 has 17 amino acids. Between the trimmed V and J ends, which lost 6 bases and 5 bases, there was a span of 22 bases. Germline values: CDR1 LNHDA, CDR2 SQIVND (reference sequence). CDR3 DNA: TGTGCCAGTAGGAACTTCGGGGCCATTGGCCAGACCGGGGAGCTGTTTTTT. This codes for CASRNFGAIGQTGELFF.